This paragraph reports one TCR beta chain. These data come from a study of shared clonotypes between healthy human individuals. Overall study: Three plates were used per donor for CD4 naive, three for CD4 memory, two for CD8 naive and one for CD8 memory.

The CDR3 has 15 amino acids. The germline CDR1 and CDR2 sequences are MNHEY and SVGAGI. J lost 6 bases, V lost 6 bases, and 10 bases had no gene match. Only in-frame clones appear in the TCRdb table, and some are missing; sequencing was by immunoSEQ multiplex PCR. The repertoire has roughly 2.6 million clones, about 92% of them found once; the top ten carry more than 0.12%. The sequenced sample was naive CD4+ T cells sorted from blood. Subset meaning: CD45RA+ positively selected. The rearrangement links TRBV6-5 to TRBJ1-5, with 8 bases fitting TRBD1. This receptor was obtained from a man aged 18-30 years in good health. This chain's CDR3 is CASREDRVGSQPQHF. The CDR3 nucleotides are TGTGCCAGCAGAGAGGACAGGGTAGGGAGTCAGCCCCAGCATTTT.